The clone carrying this T cell receptor beta chain has just one count. As yet, its antigen is unknown. The DNA input per sorted-subset replicate PCR was roughly 210 ng, corresponding to some 30,000 T cell genomes. Profiling relied on immunoSEQ multiplex PCR, and the TCRdb table lists in-frame clones only, not all of them. Of 2,500,000 or so clones in the sample, 93% are singletons; the top ten hold roughly 0.39%. The CDR3 sequence is 10 residues long. CDR1 and CDR2 from the germline V gene are SGHAT and FQNNGV. Trimming removed 4 bases at V and 6 bases at J, with 4 bases between. These data are taken from a study of shared clonotypes between healthy human individuals. Study-level background: Three plates each covered CD4 naive and memory; CD8 naive two, CD8 memory one.

Study conclusions and caveats: Larger estimated richness was generally recorded for naive subsets relative to memory subsets. The sharing of 4% to 5.5% of naive CD4 clonotypes was seen across a handful of donors.

The TCR comes from a man younger than 35 in good health. Some clones in this sample may be carry-over from other donors' samples. This chain links TRBV11-2 with TRBJ2-7; D gene unclear. Material: naive CD4+ T cells from PBMCs. The sample's subset: CD45RA+ positively selected. CDR3 sequence reads: CASSSSEQYF. The CDR3 DNA reads TGTGCCAGCAGCTCTAGCGAGCAGTACTTC.